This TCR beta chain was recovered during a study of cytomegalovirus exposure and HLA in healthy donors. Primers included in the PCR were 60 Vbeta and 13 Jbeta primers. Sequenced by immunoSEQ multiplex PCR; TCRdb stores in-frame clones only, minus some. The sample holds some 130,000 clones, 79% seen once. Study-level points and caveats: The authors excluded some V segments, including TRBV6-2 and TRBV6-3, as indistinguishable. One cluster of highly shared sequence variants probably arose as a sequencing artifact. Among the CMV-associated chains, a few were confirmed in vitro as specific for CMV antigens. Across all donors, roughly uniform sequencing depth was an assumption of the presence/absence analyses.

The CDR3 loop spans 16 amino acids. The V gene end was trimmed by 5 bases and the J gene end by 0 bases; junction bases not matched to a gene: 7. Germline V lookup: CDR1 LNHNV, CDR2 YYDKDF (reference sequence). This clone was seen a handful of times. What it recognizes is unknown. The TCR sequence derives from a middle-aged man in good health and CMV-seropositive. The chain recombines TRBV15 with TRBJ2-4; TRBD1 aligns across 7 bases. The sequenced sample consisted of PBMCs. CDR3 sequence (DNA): TGTGCCACCAGCGGCGACAGGGAACTAGCCAAAAACATTCAGTACTTC. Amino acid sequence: CATSGDRELAKNIQYF.